The 25 T cell receptor beta chains listed next were all sequenced from one sample in a study of T cell repertoires in cytomegalovirus infection. TCRdb processed the reads anew with MiXCR; each CDR3 protein has one entry. Here the sample spans hundreds of thousands of distinct CDR3 sequences, 31% being singletons. No antigens are known for them. The material sequenced was cultured CD8+ T cells from PBMCs, taken from culture after CMV antigen stimulation. Receptors were obtained from a human donor in good health (CMV status not recorded). Some clones in this sample may be carry-over from other donors' samples.

This clonotype was observed a few times. J is TRBJ2-7 and V is TRBV7-6, with D hard to call. The V end was cut by 1 base, the J end by 6 bases, with 13 bases between. CDR1 is SGHVS, CDR2 FNYEAQ, per germline. The length of the CDR3 is 14 residues. CDR3 loop: CASSLGSPTAEQYV. For the CDR3, the DNA is TGTGCCAGCAGCTTAGGCAGCCCGACCGCCGAGCAGTACGTC.

This clonotype came up a few times. The chain is built from TRBV2 and TRBJ1-2, with D perhaps TRBD1 (6 bases). Trimming left V 6 bases short and J 8 bases short, with 13 bases between. CDR3 length equals 12 residues. Germline-derived CDR1 and CDR2 are SNHLY and FYNNEI. CDR3 sequence reads: CASRSWGGGYTF. For the CDR3, the DNA is TGTGCCAGCAGAAGTTGGGGGGGCGGCTACACCTTC.

This clonotype was found a few times. The V and J genes are TRBV12-3 or TRBV12-4 and TRBJ1-2; 8 bases align to TRBD1. V gave up 6 bases and J gave up 5 bases; unmatched junction bases: 5. This CDR3 region has 13 residues. This CDR3 is CASSWTGTYGYTF. CDR3 in DNA: TGTGCCAGCAGCTGGACAGGGACTTATGGCTACACCTTC.

The chain joins TRBV4-3 to TRBJ2-5; weak D call: TRBD1 (6 bases). Trimming cost V 0 bases and J 4 bases, with 21 bases left between them. CDR1 and CDR2 (germline): LGHNA, YSLEER. This CDR3 comprises 18 residues. CDR3: CASSQDRILPGVGETQYF. The CDR3 nucleotides read TGCGCCAGCAGCCAAGACCGAATTCTGCCAGGGGTGGGAGAGACCCAGTACTTC.

The CDR3 DNA reads TGTGCCAGCAGTTACTCGGTCACAGGGGGGACCGGGGAGCTGTTTTTT. This codes for CASSYSVTGGTGELFF. The V call is TRBV6-5, the J call TRBJ2-2; 8 bases fit TRBD1. CDR1 and CDR2 (germline): MNHEY, SVGAGI. The CDR3 totals 16 residues. With 0 bases clipped from V and 5 bases from J, the junction kept 5 bases outside the gene matches.

V gene TRBV27 combines with J gene TRBJ1-3; unclear D gene. The CDR3 has 13 amino acids. The V and J ends lost 0 bases and 5 bases respectively, with 5 bases between them. Germline CDR1 reads MNHEY; CDR2 reads SMNVEV (reference sequence). CDR3 sequence reads: CASSLSWRNTIYF. CDR3 nucleotide sequence: TGTGCCAGCAGTTTATCGTGGAGAAACACCATATATTTT.

The chain uses TRBV29-1 and TRBJ2-1; 11 nucleotides align to TRBD2. V shed 3 bases, J shed 1 base, and the junction held 2 bases outside the gene matches. The CDR3 extends over 15 amino acids. Germline values: CDR1 SQVTM, CDR2 ANQGSEA. CDR3 nucleotide sequence: TGCAGCGTTGATAGCGGGGGGGTGTCCTACAATGAGCAGTTCTTC. Protein sequence: CSVDSGGVSYNEQFF.

The chain recombines TRBV6-1 with TRBJ2-3; 9 positions agree with TRBD2. Germline V gene data show CDR1 as MNHNS and CDR2 as SASEGT. V lost 2 bases to trimming and J lost 2 bases; unmatched junction nucleotides: 8. The CDR3 has 17 amino acids. DNA of the CDR3: TGTGCCAGCAGTGAATCCCGACTAGCGGCGACCACAGATACGCAGTATTTT. This encodes CASSESRLAATTDTQYF.

The V call is TRBV28, the J call TRBJ2-3; 9 bases agree with TRBD2. The germline gives CDR1 MDHEN, CDR2 SYDVKM. Germline trimming cut 5 bases from V and 0 bases from J; bases unmatched to any gene: 6. This CDR3 has 16 residues. The CDR3 reads CASSGREGASTDTQYF. The CDR3 nucleotides are TGTGCCAGCAGTGGGCGGGAGGGGGCTAGCACAGATACGCAGTATTTT.

The chain uses TRBV6-2 or TRBV6-3 and TRBJ2-1, with 9 bases identical to TRBD1. CDR3 length equals 16 residues. Germline loops: CDR1 MNHEY, CDR2 SVGEGT. V shed 1 base and J 12 bases; nucleotides not matched to a gene: 13. The CDR3 bases are TGTGCCAGCAGTTACTTGGTCGGGACAGGGAGGGATGGGCAGTTCTTC. This encodes CASSYLVGTGRDGQFF.

This clonotype has more than one count but fewer than ten. The chain couples TRBV20-1 to TRBJ1-2; no firm D call. Between the trimmed V and J ends, which lost 3 bases and 6 bases, there was a span of 8 bases. Germline CDR1 DFQATT, CDR2 SNEGSKA (reference sequence). There are 11 residues in the CDR3. This CDR3 is CSASWWDGYTF. CDR3 DNA sequence: TGCAGTGCTAGCTGGTGGGATGGCTACACCTTC.

This chain uses TRBV5-1 with TRBJ2-1; 7 positions agree with TRBD1. The trim removed 5 bases at V and 6 bases at J, leaving 8 bases unmatched. There are 14 residues in the CDR3. Per germline, CDR1 SGHRS and CDR2 YFSETQ. DNA for the CDR3: TGCGCCAGCAGATCCTGGACAGGAGGCAATGAGCAGTTCTTC. Protein product: CASRSWTGGNEQFF.

In this sample, this clonotype turned up a few times. The rearrangement uses TRBV6-1 and TRBJ1-1; TRBD1 aligns across 9 bases. Germline loops: CDR1 MNHNS, CDR2 SASEGT. CDR3 size: 14 residues. V shed 6 bases, J shed 1 base, and the junction held 3 bases outside the gene matches. The CDR3 DNA follows: TGTGCCAGCAGGACAGGGGGAAGGAACACTGAAGCTTTCTTT. Translating gives CASRTGGRNTEAFF.

The chain uses TRBV12-3 or TRBV12-4 and TRBJ1-4; no reliable D call. Trimming left V 5 bases short and J 8 bases short, with 12 bases between. This CDR3 has 13 residues. This CDR3 reads CASSAQVNEKLFF. DNA of the CDR3: TGTGCCAGCAGTGCCCAGGTTAACGAAAAACTGTTTTTT.

This clonotype was observed a handful of times. The rearrangement links TRBV6-1 to TRBJ2-3; D is uncertain. Germline assignment: CDR1 MNHNS and CDR2 SASEGT. The CDR3 loop spans 14 amino acids. Trimming took 3 bases from V and 0 from J, leaving 7 bases between them. Here the CDR3 DNA reads TGTGCCAGCAGTGATACGGACAGCACAGATACGCAGTATTTT. As protein: CASSDTDSTDTQYF.

This clonotype has more than one count but fewer than ten. The genes are TRBV27 and TRBJ2-7; the match to TRBD1 covers 9 bases. The CDR3 covers 16 residues. Germline loops: CDR1 MNHEY, CDR2 SMNVEV (reference sequence). V shed 4 bases, J shed 0 bases, and the junction held 7 bases outside the gene matches. CDR3: CASSYSGTGFSYEQYF. CDR3 nucleotides: TGTGCCAGCAGTTACTCCGGGACAGGGTTCTCCTACGAGCAGTACTTC.

This clonotype was seen more than once but under ten times. The chain joins TRBV7-8 to TRBJ2-7, with a tentative D call TRBD2 (7 bases). This CDR3 has 15 residues. The ends were cut back, 1 base at V and 4 bases at J, with 14 bases in the middle. Germline lookup yields CDR1 SGHVS and CDR2 FQNEAQ. The CDR3: CASSLEWGGIYEQYF. The CDR3 DNA follows: TGTGCCAGCAGCTTAGAGTGGGGGGGCATATACGAGCAGTACTTC. Based on the CDR3 plus reference TRBV7-8 and TRBJ2-7, the full variable domain is GAGVSQSPRYKVAKRGQDVALRCDPISGHVSLFWYQQALGQGPEFLTYFQNEAQLDKSGLPSDRFFAERPEGSVSTLKIQRTQQEDSAVYLCASSLEWGGIYEQYFGPGTRLTVT.

The J gene is TRBJ2-1, the V gene TRBV24-1, with 7 bases identical to TRBD2. Germline CDR1 KGHDR, CDR2 SFDVKD. The CDR3 sequence is 16 residues long. V trimming: 6 bases; J trimming: 3 bases; junction bases outside the gene matches: 10. The CDR3, as DNA: TGTGCCACCAGTCTCTCAGCGGGGAACCACTACAATGAGCAGTTCTTC. The encoded protein is CATSLSAGNHYNEQFF.

This clonotype was observed many times. The chain has TRBV4-3 and TRBJ1-4, with TRBD1 identical over 7 bases. Per germline, CDR1 LGHNA and CDR2 YSLEER. The CDR3 is 16 amino acids. V trimming: 1 base; J trimming: 8 bases; junction bases outside the gene matches: 10. CDR3 sequence (DNA): TGCGCCAGCAGCCAAGCTTCTTACAGGGGAGGCGAAAAACTGTTTTTT. It encodes CASSQASYRGGEKLFF.

J is TRBJ2-7 and V is TRBV18; 7 bases align to TRBD1. Unmatched junction bases numbered 8, after V lost 8 bases and J lost 4 bases. This CDR3 is built from 13 residues. Germline V CDR1 and CDR2: KGHSH, LQKENI. The CDR3 coding sequence is TGTGCCAGCCAGGGGACAGACACTTACGAGCAGTACGTC. This codes for CASQGTDTYEQYV.

This clonotype turned up a few times. The chain carries TRBV7-4 and TRBJ2-2; a weak D match, TRBD1 (5 bases). Trimming left V 3 bases short and J 6 bases short, with 14 bases between. Per the germline V gene, CDR1 is SGHVT and CDR2 is SQSDAQ. CDR3 length: 15 amino acids. The DNA for the CDR3 is TGTGCCAGCAGCTTTGCCGATTCAGGGCCCGGGGAGCTGTTTTTT. It codes for CASSFADSGPGELFF.

CDR3 DNA sequence: TGTGCCAGCAGCGGACCGGGGAAGGGGGCCACTGAAGCTTTCTTT. It is translated as CASSGPGKGATEAFF. This chain uses TRBV12-3 or TRBV12-4 with TRBJ1-1; 7 nucleotides match TRBD1. The CDR3 is made up of 15 amino acids. V lost 6 bases, J lost 4 bases, and 11 bases stayed unmatched.

The V and J genes are TRBV6-6 and TRBJ1-5; D gene unclear. Germline V gives CDR1 MNHNY, CDR2 SVGAGI (reference sequence). V gave up 5 bases and J gave up 5 bases, with 13 bases separating them. The CDR3 loop spans 14 amino acids. CDR3 nucleotides: TGTGCCAGCAGTGGGAGACGATTAGATCAGCCCCAGCATTTT. It yields the protein CASSGRRLDQPQHF.

The rearrangement uses TRBV5-6 and TRBJ2-7; 10 bases line up with TRBD1. V lost 0 bases, J lost 5 bases, and 2 bases stayed unmatched. Germline loops: CDR1 SGHDT, CDR2 YYEEEE. This CDR3 has 14 residues. Written as DNA, the CDR3 is TGTGCCAGCAGCTTGGTGGACAGGGGGGACGAGCAGTACGTC. It translates to CASSLVDRGDEQYV.

J is TRBJ2-5 and V is TRBV12-3 or TRBV12-4; D unclear. V lost 5 bases to trimming and J lost 5 bases, with 18 bases between them. The CDR3 is 15 residues long. CDR3 region: CASSQRTAVTETQYF. Here the CDR3 DNA reads TGTGCCAGCAGTCAAAGGACCGCTGTCACGGAGACCCAGTACTTC.